This entry lists 5 T cell receptor beta chains sequenced from one sample in a study of T cell repertoires in cytomegalovirus infection. TCRdb processed the reads anew with MiXCR; each CDR3 protein has one entry. This sample has roughly 640,000 distinct CDR3 sequences, with about 24% found just once. Sequencing used CD8+ T cells from PBMCs. The receptors derive from a human donor in good health (CMV status not recorded). Some clones in this sample may be carry-over from other donors' samples.

This clonotype was detected a few times. The gene calls are TRBV10-3 and TRBJ2-3; no definite D call. Germline V lookup: CDR1 ENHRY, CDR2 SYGVKD. This CDR3 contains 13 residues. The V and J ends lost 10 bases and 1 base respectively, with 12 bases between them. This chain's CDR3 is CATLNPGTDTQYF. CDR3 nucleotide sequence: TGTGCCACCCTTAATCCAGGCACAGATACGCAGTATTTT.

This chain links TRBV28 with TRBJ2-4; possible D gene TRBD1, 5 bases. This CDR3 contains 17 residues. Germline CDR1 MDHEN, CDR2 SYDVKM. The V gene lost 1 base and the J gene lost 0 bases, with 13 bases spanning the gap. The chain's CDR3 is CASSLSGRALAKNIQYF. The CDR3 DNA reads TGTGCCAGCAGTTTATCCGGCAGGGCCCTAGCCAAAAACATTCAGTACTTC.

The rearrangement joins TRBV14 to TRBJ1-2, with 8 positions matching TRBD1. Germline V lookup: CDR1 SGHDN, CDR2 FVKESK. This CDR3 has 17 residues. V shed 0 bases and J 4 bases; nucleotides not matched to a gene: 10. As DNA, the CDR3 is TGTGCCAGCAGCCAAGAGATACAACCAGGGGGCTCCTATGGCTACACCTTC. Protein: CASSQEIQPGGSYGYTF.

In regard to this clonotype: At one boundary the junction diverges from the germline segment, which might be a read error. The J gene is TRBJ2-1, the V gene TRBV7-6; 16 nucleotides line up with TRBD2. CDR3 length: 19 amino acids. Germline V gene data show CDR1 as SGHVS and CDR2 as FNYEAQ. CDR3 loop: CGSSNSGLAGGSTLDEQFF. DNA for the CDR3: TGTGGCAGCAGCAATTCGGGACTAGCGGGGGGGTCCACCCTAGATGAGCAGTTCTTC.

In DNA, the CDR3 is TGCAGCGTTGAAGATAAGGGACTCACCTTC. Its translation is CSVEDKGLTF. The rearrangement links TRBV29-1 to TRBJ1-2; a possible D gene is TRBD1 (5 bases). The CDR3 covers 10 residues. V was cut by 0 bases and J by 13 bases, with 9 bases left in between. CDR1 is SQVTM and CDR2 is ANQGSEA in the germline V gene.